This is a list of T cell receptor beta chains from one sample in a study of technical replicates of blood from a few donors. The repertoire was sequenced with immunoSEQ multiplex PCR; TCRdb's copy has only in-frame clones and lacks some. The profile shows around 80,000 clones, 93% of them singletons. Sequencing was performed on T cells isolated from PBMCs. Receptors were obtained from a human donor in good health. Both conserved end residues are part of each CDR3. Each record gives: D gene, J gene, clone size, V gene, CDR3 protein, CDR3 DNA. A D gene is named only where the DNA matches it firmly. Expanded clones are given a class, and other clones once, few, many or no size at all.

D: NA
J: TRBJ2-2
size: NA
V: TRBV6-5
CDR3: CASRVLGLSTGELFF
DNA: TGTGCCAGCAGGGTTTTGGGCCTAAGCACCGGGGAGCTGTTTTTT

D: NA
J: TRBJ1-1
size: NA
V: TRBV7-2
CDR3: CASSPSGGNTEAFF
DNA: TGTGCCAGCAGCCCGAGTGGAGGAAACACTGAAGCTTTCTTT

D: TRBD1
J: TRBJ1-4
size: NA
V: TRBV28
CDR3: CASSTTGERIGEKLFF
DNA: TGTGCCAGCAGCACCACAGGGGAAAGGATCGGTGAAAAACTGTTTTTT

D: TRBD2
J: TRBJ2-3
size: NA
V: TRBV11-1
CDR3: CASSTLAPSTDTQYF
DNA: TGTGCCAGCAGCACACTAGCGCCCAGCACAGATACGCAGTATTTT

D: TRBD1
J: TRBJ2-2
size: NA
V: TRBV5-4
CDR3: CASSSDRGGLTGELFF
DNA: TGTGCCAGCAGCTCCGACAGGGGTGGCCTTACCGGGGAGCTGTTTTTT

D: NA
J: TRBJ2-7
size: NA
V: TRBV10-3
CDR3: CAISAISEQYF
DNA: TGTGCCATCAGCGCTATAAGCGAGCAGTACTTC

D: TRBD1
J: TRBJ1-4
size: NA
V: TRBV19
CDR3: CASSIGDRINEKLFF
DNA: TGTGCCAGTAGTATAGGGGACAGAATTAATGAAAAACTGTTTTTT

D: TRBD1
J: TRBJ2-7
size: NA
V: TRBV5-1
CDR3: CASSQDRVFYEQYF
DNA: TGCGCCAGCAGCCAGGACAGGGTTTTTTACGAGCAGTACTTC

D: NA
J: TRBJ2-1
size: once
V: TRBV5-4
CDR3: CASSPMIGYEQFF
DNA: TGTGCCAGCAGCCCAATGATCGGGTATGAGCAGTTCTTC

D: NA
J: TRBJ2-7
size: NA
V: TRBV4-2
CDR3: CASSPSGGSYEQYF
DNA: TGTGCCAGCAGCCCCTCGGGTGGCTCCTACGAGCAGTACTTC

D: TRBD2
J: TRBJ2-1
size: NA
V: TRBV4-1
CDR3: CASSQLGRESFNEQFF
DNA: TGCGCCAGCAGCCAATTAGGGCGGGAGTCCTTCAATGAGCAGTTCTTC

D: TRBD1
J: TRBJ1-2
size: NA
V: TRBV11-2
CDR3: CASSLEGSPTGSYGYTF
DNA: TGTGCCAGCAGCTTAGAGGGGTCCCCGACAGGGAGTTATGGCTACACCTTC

D: NA
J: TRBJ2-5
size: NA
V: TRBV19
CDR3: CASSMTFGETQYF
DNA: TGTGCCAGTAGTATGACTTTTGGAGAGACCCAGTACTTC

D: NA
J: TRBJ2-3
size: NA
V: TRBV7-9
CDR3: CASSLISSGTDTQYF
DNA: TGTGCCAGCAGCTTAATTAGTTCGGGCACAGATACGCAGTATTTT

D: TRBD1
J: TRBJ1-2
size: NA
V: TRBV7-8
CDR3: CASSPGTGGYTF
DNA: TGTGCCAGCAGCCCCGGGACAGGTGGCTACACCTTC

D: NA
J: TRBJ2-7
size: NA
V: TRBV10-3
CDR3: CAISSQGPGEQYF
DNA: TGTGCCATCAGTTCGCAGGGTCCCGGCGAGCAGTACTTC

D: NA
J: TRBJ1-2
size: NA
V: TRBV7-9
CDR3: CASTSLVRGTLDNYGYTF
DNA: TGTGCCAGCACGAGCTTAGTCAGGGGAACCCTTGATAACTATGGCTACACCTTC

D: TRBD1
J: TRBJ2-5
size: NA
V: TRBV20-1
CDR3: CSGDRGETQYF
DNA: TGCAGCGGTGACAGGGGCGAGACCCAGTACTTC

D: NA
J: TRBJ1-5
size: NA
V: TRBV5-3
CDR3: CARSSPGSHLHSNQPQHF
DNA: TGTGCCAGAAGTTCCCCCGGGTCGCACCTTCATAGCAATCAGCCCCAGCATTTT

D: TRBD1
J: TRBJ2-7
size: NA
V: TRBV5-1
CDR3: CASSVGTGGYEQYF
DNA: TGCGCCAGCAGCGTCGGGACAGGGGGCTACGAGCAGTACTTC

D: TRBD1
J: TRBJ1-2
size: NA
V: TRBV14
CDR3: CASSLRTGYYGYTF
DNA: TGTGCCAGCAGCCTTCGGACAGGGTATTATGGCTACACCTTC

D: TRBD1
J: TRBJ2-1
size: NA
V: TRBV29-1
CDR3: CSVIYRGTSSYNEQFF
DNA: TGCAGCGTTATATACAGGGGCACCTCCTCCTACAATGAGCAGTTCTTC

D: TRBD1
J: TRBJ1-2
size: once
V: TRBV7-3
CDR3: CASSLGQGYGYTF
DNA: TGTGCCAGCAGCTTGGGACAGGGGTATGGCTACACCTTC

D: TRBD2
J: TRBJ2-1
size: NA
V: TRBV13
CDR3: CASRLAGRYNEQFF
DNA: TGTGCCAGCAGGCTAGCGGGAAGATACAATGAGCAGTTCTTC

D: NA
J: TRBJ1-1
size: NA
V: TRBV7-9
CDR3: CASSFFRGNTEAFF
DNA: TGTGCCAGCAGCTTTTTTCGAGGTAACACTGAAGCTTTCTTT

D: NA
J: TRBJ2-3
size: NA
V: TRBV19
CDR3: CASSIVGGDTQYF
DNA: TGTGCCAGTAGTATAGTCGGCGGAGATACGCAGTATTTT

D: NA
J: TRBJ2-5
size: once
V: TRBV7-9
CDR3: CASSLVPETQYF
DNA: TGTGCCAGCAGCTTAGTCCCTGAGACCCAGTACTTC

D: NA
J: TRBJ2-7
size: NA
V: TRBV29-1
CDR3: CSVLLGYEQYF
DNA: TGCAGCGTATTACTTGGCTACGAGCAGTACTTC

D: TRBD1
J: TRBJ1-4
size: NA
V: TRBV11-3
CDR3: CASSKTDRVFEKLFF
DNA: TGTGCCAGCAGCAAAACGGACAGGGTATTTGAAAAACTGTTTTTT

D: NA
J: TRBJ2-7
size: NA
V: TRBV9
CDR3: CASSVATGPSYEQYF
DNA: TGTGCCAGCAGCGTAGCTACTGGGCCCTCCTACGAGCAGTACTTC

D: TRBD1
J: TRBJ2-5
size: NA
V: TRBV6-1
CDR3: CASRDRGRETQYF
DNA: TGTGCCAGCAGGGACAGGGGGAGGGAGACCCAGTACTTC

D: TRBD1
J: TRBJ1-6
size: NA
V: TRBV6-5
CDR3: CASNPQGNNSPLHF
DNA: TGTGCCAGCAACCCACAGGGGAATAATTCACCCCTCCACTTT

D: TRBD1
J: TRBJ2-7
size: NA
V: TRBV19
CDR3: CASSLRGGTGSYEQYF
DNA: TGTGCCAGTAGTCTCAGGGGCGGGACAGGGTCCTACGAGCAGTACTTC

D: TRBD1
J: TRBJ1-2
size: NA
V: TRBV15
CDR3: CATSRDGTGGTGGYTF
DNA: TGTGCCACCAGCAGAGATGGAACAGGGGGCACAGGTGGCTACACCTTC

D: NA
J: TRBJ2-1
size: NA
V: TRBV10-3
CDR3: CAISEFDSAYYDEQFF
DNA: TGTGCCATCAGTGAGTTCGACTCCGCCTACTACGATGAGCAGTTCTTC

D: NA
J: TRBJ2-7
size: few
V: TRBV14
CDR3: CASSQDSGREQYF
DNA: TGTGCCAGCAGCCAAGACAGCGGGCGGGAGCAGTACTTC

D: TRBD2
J: TRBJ2-3
size: NA
V: TRBV5-5
CDR3: CASSVGVSGYGDTQYF
DNA: TGTGCCAGCAGTGTAGGGGTTAGCGGGTATGGAGATACGCAGTATTTT

D: NA
J: TRBJ1-3
size: NA
V: TRBV19
CDR3: CASNPGDSGNTIYF
DNA: TGTGCCAGTAATCCAGGCGACTCTGGAAACACCATATATTTT

D: NA
J: TRBJ1-2
size: NA
V: TRBV9
CDR3: CASSGQGGYTF
DNA: TGTGCCAGCAGCGGCCAGGGGGGCTACACCTTC

D: TRBD2
J: TRBJ2-7
size: NA
V: TRBV5-4
CDR3: CASSLGPSGVYEQYF
DNA: TGTGCCAGCAGCTTGGGCCCTAGCGGGGTATACGAGCAGTACTTC

D: TRBD2
J: TRBJ2-2
size: NA
V: TRBV5-4
CDR3: CASSRPSGYTGELFF
DNA: TGTGCCAGCAGCCGCCCTAGCGGATACACCGGGGAGCTGTTTTTT

D: NA
J: TRBJ2-6
size: NA
V: TRBV5-1
CDR3: CASSPTLSGANVLTF
DNA: TGCGCCAGCAGCCCCACTTTGTCTGGGGCCAACGTCCTGACTTTC

D: TRBD1
J: TRBJ1-1
size: NA
V: TRBV5-1
CDR3: CASSDGTGDTEAFF
DNA: TGCGCCAGCAGTGACGGGACAGGGGACACTGAAGCTTTCTTT

D: NA
J: TRBJ1-1
size: NA
V: TRBV30
CDR3: CAWSGSQGWNTEAFF
DNA: TGTGCCTGGAGTGGCTCACAGGGATGGAACACTGAAGCTTTCTTT

D: TRBD2
J: TRBJ2-1
size: NA
V: TRBV28
CDR3: CASSWGLAGGYEQFF
DNA: TGTGCCAGCAGTTGGGGACTAGCGGGAGGCTATGAGCAGTTCTTC

D: NA
J: TRBJ1-1
size: once
V: TRBV6-5
CDR3: CASSYIAGRSNTEAFF
DNA: TGTGCCAGCAGTTATATAGCAGGGCGCTCGAACACTGAAGCTTTCTTT

D: NA
J: TRBJ1-2
size: NA
V: TRBV21-1
CDR3: CASSDPGHNVQGYTF
DNA: TGTGCCAGCAGCGACCCGGGACATAACGTCCAGGGCTACACCTTC

D: TRBD2
J: TRBJ2-1
size: NA
V: TRBV6-1
CDR3: CASSGLGGSGSIYNEQFF
DNA: TGTGCCAGCAGTGGCCTCGGAGGGAGCGGGAGTATTTACAATGAGCAGTTCTTC

D: TRBD2
J: TRBJ2-1
size: NA
V: TRBV2
CDR3: CASLTSGAVNEQFF
DNA: TGTGCCAGCCTGACTAGCGGGGCCGTGAATGAGCAGTTCTTC

D: TRBD2
J: TRBJ2-1
size: NA
V: TRBV28
CDR3: CASRPLGRDEQFF
DNA: TGTGCCAGCCGGCCCCTCGGGAGGGATGAGCAGTTCTTC

D: NA
J: TRBJ1-1
size: NA
V: TRBV6-4
CDR3: CASSVEGNTEAFF
DNA: TGTGCCAGCAGTGTAGAGGGAAACACTGAAGCTTTCTTT

D: NA
J: TRBJ1-1
size: few
V: TRBV30
CDR3: CAWSVGNTEAFF
DNA: TGTGCCTGGAGTGTCGGGAACACTGAAGCTTTCTTT

D: TRBD2
J: TRBJ2-3
size: NA
V: TRBV4-1
CDR3: CASSQGVTSGNTDTQYF
DNA: TGCGCCAGCAGCCAAGGAGTGACTAGCGGAAACACAGATACGCAGTATTTT